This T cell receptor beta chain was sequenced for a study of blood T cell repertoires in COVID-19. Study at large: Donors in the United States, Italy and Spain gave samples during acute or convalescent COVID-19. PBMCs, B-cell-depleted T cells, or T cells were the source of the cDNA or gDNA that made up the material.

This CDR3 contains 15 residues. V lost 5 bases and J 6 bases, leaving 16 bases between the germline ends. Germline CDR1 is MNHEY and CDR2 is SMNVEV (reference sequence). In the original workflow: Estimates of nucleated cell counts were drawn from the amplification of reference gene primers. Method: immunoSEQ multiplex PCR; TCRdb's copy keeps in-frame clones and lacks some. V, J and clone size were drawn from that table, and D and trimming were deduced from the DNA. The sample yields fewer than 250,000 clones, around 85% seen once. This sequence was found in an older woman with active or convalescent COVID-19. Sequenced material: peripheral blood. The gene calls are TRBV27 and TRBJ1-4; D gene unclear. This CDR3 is CASSILAAVHEKLFF. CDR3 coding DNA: TGTGCCAGCAGTATATTAGCGGCCGTTCATGAAAAACTGTTTTTT. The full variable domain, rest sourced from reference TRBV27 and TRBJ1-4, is EAQVTQNPRYLITVTGKKLTVTCSQNMNHEYMSWYRQDPGLGLRQIYYSMNVEVTDKGDVPEGYKVSRKEKRNFPLILESPSPNQTSLYFCASSILAAVHEKLFFGSGTQLSVL.